The rows below give T cell receptor beta chains drawn from one sample of a study of regulatory T cells in long-lasting Graves disease. In TCRdb, the multiplex PCR reads were re-called with MiXCR into one record per CDR3 protein. The sample lists 400,000 to 500,000 distinct CDR3 sequences, roughly 15% occurring once. This same sample was also part of a study on T cells in Graves' hyperthyroidism and ophthalmopathy.

The sample here was peripheral blood mononuclear cells (PBMCs), taken at new diagnosis, from a patient treated with antithyroid drugs. These receptor sequences come from a woman in her twenties or thirties with Graves disease. Both conserved end residues are part of each CDR3. Each record gives: clone size, J gene, V gene, D gene, CDR3 DNA, CDR3 protein. D genes are given only for firm matches. Size values are once, few and many counts, or a class for expanded clones, and some rows have none.

few | TRBJ1-4 | TRBV12-3/TRBV12-4 | - | TGTGCCAGTTGTAAACGGGACTCTAATGAAAAACTGTTTTTT | CASCKRDSNEKLFF
few | TRBJ2-1 | TRBV28 | TRBD1 | TGTGCCAGCAGTCCCGGGACAGGGTCCTTAACCTACAATGAGCAGTTCTTC | CASSPGTGSLTYNEQFF
few | TRBJ2-3 | TRBV6-5 | TRBD2 | TGTGCCAGCAGTTACACGGGGACTAGTAGGGCAGATACGCAGTATTTT | CASSYTGTSRADTQYF
few | TRBJ2-1 | TRBV28 | TRBD2 | TGTGCCAGCAGCCCCCTTCGACCAGCGGGGGGGGGGAATGAGCAGTTCTTC | CASSPLRPAGGGNEQFF
- | TRBJ1-6 | TRBV10-3 | - | TGTGCCATCAGGGACCGGGACGGCCCGGAAAATTCACCCCTCCACTTT | CAIRDRDGPENSPLHF
few | TRBJ2-3 | TRBV29-1 | TRBD2 | TGCAGCGCCGAACGGGCGGGAGGCTACACAGATACGCAGTATTTT | CSAERAGGYTDTQYF
many | TRBJ1-1 | TRBV5-1 | TRBD1 | TGCGCCAGCAGCTTTGAGGGGGCGAACACTGAAGCTTTCTTT | CASSFEGANTEAFF
- | TRBJ1-6 | TRBV7-8 | - | TGTGCCAGCACCCCATTCCCTTCCCCCCGAGCCTCATCGAATTCACCCCTCCACTTT | CASTPFPSPRASSNSPLHF
many | TRBJ2-1 | TRBV28 | - | TGTGCCAGCAGTTGGGCCCGCCGCTCAGGGTCCTACAATGAGCAGTTCTTC | CASSWARRSGSYNEQFF
- | TRBJ1-2 | TRBV6-1 | - | TGTGCCAGCAGTGAACGGGTAGGATACGACGGCTACACCTTC | CASSERVGYDGYTF
- | TRBJ2-7 | TRBV5-1 | TRBD1 | TGCGCCAGCAGCTGGGAGGGACAGGGTTCCTACGAGCAGTACTTC | CASSWEGQGSYEQYF
many | TRBJ2-3 | TRBV6-2/TRBV6-3 | TRBD2 | TGTGCCATCGGGACTAGCGGGAGCACCGGCACAGATACGCAGTATTTT | CAIGTSGSTGTDTQYF
many | TRBJ2-3 | TRBV10-3 | - | TGTGCCATCAGCGACCCGCTAGCACACGGCGGCATCGGCACAGATACGCAGTATTTT | CAISDPLAHGGIGTDTQYF
few | TRBJ1-4 | TRBV18 | - | TGTGCCAGCTCACCTGGACGGGCTAATGAAAAACTGTTTTTT | CASSPGRANEKLFF
many | TRBJ1-3 | TRBV16 | - | TGTGCCAGCAGCCCTCAGCCCGCCGGTTCGTCTGGAAACACCATATATTTT | CASSPQPAGSSGNTIYF
many | TRBJ2-7 | TRBV5-1 | TRBD1 | TGTGCCAGCAGCTCGACAGGGAGCTCCTACGAGCAGTACTTC | CASSSTGSSYEQYF
many | TRBJ2-1 | TRBV24-1 | - | TGTGCCACCGGCTCGGCCTCCTACAATGAGCAGTTCTTC | CATGSASYNEQFF
- | TRBJ1-2 | TRBV28 | - | TGTGCCAGCAGTTTGACCGACGGGAACTATGGCTACACCTTC | CASSLTDGNYGYTF
- | TRBJ1-5 | TRBV7-2 | TRBD1 | TGTGCCAGCAGCTTCACAGGGGCTCCTGAATGGCCCCAGCATTTT | CASSFTGAPEWPQHF
few | TRBJ1-2 | TRBV7-9 | - | TGTGCCAGCAGCTTATTTAGTGGGGGGCCTAACTATGGCTACACCTTC | CASSLFSGGPNYGYTF
many | TRBJ2-3 | TRBV4-1 | - | TGCGCCAGCAGCGCCCGGGATACCACAGATACGCAGTATTTT | CASSARDTTDTQYF
many | TRBJ2-1 | TRBV15 | TRBD2 | TGTGCCACCAGCCACAGCGGGAGGGCCGTAAATGAGCAGTTCTTC | CATSHSGRAVNEQFF
- | TRBJ2-4 | TRBV29-1 | - | TGCAGCGTTGGAAAGTCAGCCAAAAACATTCAGTACTTC | CSVGKSAKNIQYF
- | TRBJ2-5 | TRBV28 | - | TGTGCCAGCAGTCCGACTACAGGGAGAGAGACCCAGTACTTC | CASSPTTGRETQYF
few | TRBJ2-6 | TRBV30 | TRBD1 | TGTGGACTGTTACAGGGGACAGGGCTACTCTCTGGGGCCAACGTCCTGACTTTC | CGLLQGTGLLSGANVLTF
- | TRBJ2-1 | TRBV5-1 | - | TGTGCCAGCAGCTTAGGGGACCAAAGGGCTTACAATGAGCAGTTCTTC | CASSLGDQRAYNEQFF
many | TRBJ2-1 | TRBV6-1 | TRBD2 | TGTGCCACCGCGGGGGATTCCAACAATGAGCAGTTCTTC | CATAGDSNNEQFF
many | TRBJ1-6 | TRBV6-1 | TRBD1 | TGTGCCAGCAGCCAGCTGACAGGGCGACATTCACCCCTCCACTTT | CASSQLTGRHSPLHF
many | TRBJ2-5 | TRBV12-3/TRBV12-4 | TRBD1 | TGTGCCAGCAGTTTAGGAGACAGGGGGCGCGGCGAGACCCAGTACTTC | CASSLGDRGRGETQYF
many | TRBJ2-3 | TRBV12-3/TRBV12-4 | TRBD2 | TGTGCCAGCAGTTCACCGGGACTAGCGGGAGGGCCCACAGATACGCAGTATTTT | CASSSPGLAGGPTDTQYF
- | TRBJ2-2 | TRBV19 | - | TGTGCCAGTAGTACATGGGGCTCGGAGCTGTTTTTT | CASSTWGSELFF
- | TRBJ2-7 | TRBV19 | TRBD2 | TGTGCCACCTCATCTTCTAGCGGGAGACGGGACGAGCAGTACTTC | CATSSSSGRRDEQYF
few | TRBJ2-1 | TRBV12-3/TRBV12-4 | TRBD2 | TGTGCCAGCAGCCTGAGCGGGAGGCATTACAATGAGCAGTTCTTC | CASSLSGRHYNEQFF
many | TRBJ2-1 | TRBV10-3 | TRBD2 | TGTGCCATCAGCGGTAGCGGGAGGCTACGATTGTACAATGAGCAGTTCTTC | CAISGSGRLRLYNEQFF